Listed here are 11 T cell receptor beta chains from one sample, sequenced in a study of T-cell memory formation after mild COVID-19. TCRdb reanalysed the 5' RACE reads using MiXCR and keeps one entry per CDR3 protein. The sample includes 35,000 to 45,000 distinct CDR3 sequences, approximately 6.8% seen only once; the top ten take 1.4%. Material for sequencing was PBMCs or a T cell subset sorted from them (not recorded which). The source of these receptors is a man aged 18 to 29 who had mild COVID-19 (a few samples of this study predate the infection). Cell type and time point are not known.

About this clonotype: This is likely a read error, given that the CDR3 carries no conserved phenylalanine or tryptophan at its end. The rearrangement joins TRBV6-5 to TRBJ2-7; 12 bases agree with TRBD1. V lost 2 bases and J lost 4; bases outside the gene matches: 6. Germline lookup yields CDR1 MNHEY and CDR2 SVGAGI. The CDR3 length is 16 residues. The CDR3 loop reads CASSYAGTGGRYEQYL. The CDR3 DNA is TGTGCCAGCAGTTACGCAGGGACAGGGGGCAGGTACGAGCAGTACTTA.

This clonotype has just a few counts. V and J are TRBV20-1 and TRBJ2-2; D call uncertain. V lost 6 bases, J lost 0 bases, and 14 bases lay in between. The germline gives CDR1 DFQATT, CDR2 SNEGSKA (reference sequence). This CDR3 has 15 amino acids. The CDR3 loop is CSAPDVGPNTGELFF. The DNA for the CDR3 is TGCAGTGCCCCTGATGTAGGGCCGAACACCGGGGAGCTGTTTTTT.

The V and J genes are TRBV7-2 and TRBJ1-2; D not resolved. V lost 1 base, J lost 8 bases, and 8 bases lay in between. In germline, CDR1 is SGHTA, CDR2 FQGNSA. The CDR3 loop spans 12 amino acids. The CDR3 spells CASSLGSGGYTF. CDR3 nucleotides: TGTGCCAGCAGCTTAGGGTCTGGAGGCTACACCTTC.

The rearrangement uses TRBV7-9 and TRBJ1-1, with no clear D. This CDR3 comprises 11 residues. The germline gives CDR1 SEHNR, CDR2 FQNEAQ (reference sequence). Trimming removed 2 bases from V and 6 bases from J, with 4 bases in between. CDR3 DNA: TGTGCCAGCAGCTTACAACCTGAAGCTTTCTTT. Its translation is CASSLQPEAFF.

A few counts support this clonotype. The chain is built from TRBV6-1 and TRBJ2-3, with TRBD1 identical over 8 bases. Germline V CDR1 and CDR2: MNHNS, SASEGT. There are 16 residues in the CDR3. V gave up 2 bases and J gave up 2 bases; unmatched junction bases: 6. CDR3 nucleotide sequence: TGTGCCAGCAGTGAAAGGAAGGACAGGGTCACAGATACGCAGTATTTT. Its translation is CASSERKDRVTDTQYF.

This clonotype has at least ten counts. The rearrangement uses TRBV7-3 and TRBJ2-5, with D maybe TRBD2 (6 bases). Germline V CDR1 and CDR2: SGHTA, FQGTGA. This CDR3 comprises 13 residues. Deletions cut 4 bases from V and 7 bases from J, with 13 bases between. CDR3 loop: CASSYGLGGTQYF. The CDR3 DNA reads as TGTGCCAGCAGCTACGGACTGGGGGGGACCCAGTACTTC.

This clonotype was seen many times. The J gene is TRBJ2-5, the V gene TRBV2; the D is unclear. Trimming shortened V by 4 bases and J by 5 bases, and 2 bases separated the two germline ends. Looked up from germline, CDR1 is SNHLY and CDR2 is FYNNEI. The CDR3 covers 10 residues. In DNA, the CDR3 is TGTGCCAGCAGTGTGGAGACCCAGTACTTC. Its translation is CASSVETQYF.

This clonotype has at least ten counts. The rearrangement uses TRBV7-2 and TRBJ2-3; D gene uncertain. The ends were cut back, 5 bases at V and 2 bases at J, with 5 bases in the middle. The CDR3 runs to 12 residues. CDR1 is SGHTA, CDR2 FQGNSA, per germline. The CDR3 DNA follows: TGTGCCAGCAGCGCCTACACAGATACGCAGTATTTT. Its protein product is CASSAYTDTQYF. Looking up the rest from reference TRBV7-2 and TRBJ2-3 gives the full variable domain: GAGVSQSPSNKVTEKGKDVELRCDPISGHTALYWYRQSLGQGLEFLIYFQGNSAPDKSGLPSDRFSAERTGGSVSTLTIQRTQQEDSAVYLCASSAYTDTQYFGPGTRLTVL.

There are a few counts of this clonotype. The chain links TRBV29-1 to TRBJ2-5; D may be TRBD1 (6 bases). This CDR3 spans 16 amino acids. Germline values: CDR1 SQVTM, CDR2 ANQGSEA. Trimming cost V 6 bases and J 4 bases, with 24 bases left between them. In nucleotides, the CDR3 is TGCAGCGTCCCCCAAGGGGCAGGGGCCTTTGGAGAGACCCAGTACTTC. Its translation: CSVPQGAGAFGETQYF.

This clonotype was detected many times. V is TRBV5-6 and J is TRBJ2-3, with D unclear. The CDR3 length is 17 residues. Trimming cost V 1 base and J 0 bases, with 15 bases left between them. Germline V gene lookup returns CDR1 SGHDT and CDR2 YYEEEE. The CDR3 DNA reads TGTGCCAGCAGCTTGTGGGCAGGCACAACTAGCACAGATACGCAGTATTTT. Residues: CASSLWAGTTSTDTQYF.

This clonotype was detected a few times. The V call is TRBV25-1, the J call TRBJ1-2, with TRBD1 matching over 8 bases. V dropped 6 bases and J dropped 8; count of bases not matched to a gene: 8. The CDR3 length is 13 residues. The V gene's germline CDR1 is MGHDK and CDR2 SYGVNS. The CDR3 sequence: CASRATGAGGYTF. The CDR3 nucleotides are TGTGCCAGCAGGGCGACAGGGGCAGGAGGCTACACCTTC.